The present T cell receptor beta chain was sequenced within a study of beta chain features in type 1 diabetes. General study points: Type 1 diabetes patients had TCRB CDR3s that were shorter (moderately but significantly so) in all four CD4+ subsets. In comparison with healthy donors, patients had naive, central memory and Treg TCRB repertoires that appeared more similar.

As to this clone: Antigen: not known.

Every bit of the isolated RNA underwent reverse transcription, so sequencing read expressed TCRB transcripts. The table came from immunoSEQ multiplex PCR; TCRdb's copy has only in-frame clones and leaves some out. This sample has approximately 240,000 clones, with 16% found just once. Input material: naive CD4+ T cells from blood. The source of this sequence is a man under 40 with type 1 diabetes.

CDR3 bases: TGTGCCAGCAGCTCGACCGTAGGGGAGCAGTTCTTC. Amino acid sequence: CASSSTVGEQFF. The chain recombines TRBV11-2 with TRBJ2-1, with D unclear. This CDR3 has 12 amino acids. Germline V gene lookup returns CDR1 SGHAT and CDR2 FQNNGV. V was pared by 4 bases and J by 10 bases, with 11 bases between.